A selection of T cell receptor beta chains follows, all from one sample in a study of sequential checkpoint blockade in melanoma. Sequencing used immunoSEQ multiplex PCR; TCRdb keeps in-frame clones, though not all of them. Of more than 9,500 clones listed, roughly 25% are singletons. Source: tumor tissue (inferred from file names), taken from a patient given nivolumab and ipilimumab in sequence. These receptor sequences come from a human donor with melanoma. Both conserved end residues are part of each CDR3.

>TRBV6-8|14
CASTLAGTGTEQFF
>TRBV9|17
CASSPAGTGALLTEAFF
>TRBV28|16
CASSLGAEPLNTEAFF
>TRBV6-8|14
CASSDDGSTDTQYF
>TRBV9|13
CASSVDRVTEAFF
>TRBV6-8|14
CASSRGGLTDTQYF
>TRBV11-3|15
CASSSQGGNTGELFF
>TRBV11-3|16
CASSHRWRPGGGEAFF
>TRBV19|16
CASREDRGFGNSPLHF
>TRBV7-4|13
CASRQVMDTEAFF
>TRBV6-8|12
CAISRGDTEAFF
>TRBV19|14
CASSYRGPTGELFF
>TRBV19|13
CASSITENYGYTF
>TRBV15|18
CATSRDFKGLRSYNEQFF
>TRBV11-3|15
CASTKGYSGANVLTF
>TRBV9|18
CASSANRRTDLMNTEAFF
>TRBV15|18
CATSRDWGGAPNTGELFF
>TRBV9|12
CASSLINQPQHF
>TRBV7-7|16
CASSLTGGISYNEQFF
>TRBV5-1|16
CASSLDPAVGGLEAFF
>TRBV6-8|12
CASSYEGRGYTF
>TRBV11-3|16
CASSLDHQRGGSEQFF
>TRBV6-8|12
CASIWQNYGYTF
>TRBV13|15
CASSLGTGMNTEAFF
>TRBV28|13
CASSLGAGQPLHF
>TRBV6-8|13
CASSPTLQGTIYF
>TRBV11-3|15
CASAPGQGLGQPQHF
>TRBV9|14
CASSTRDFNNEQFF
>TRBV15|18
CATSRTSAPGLVGEKLFF